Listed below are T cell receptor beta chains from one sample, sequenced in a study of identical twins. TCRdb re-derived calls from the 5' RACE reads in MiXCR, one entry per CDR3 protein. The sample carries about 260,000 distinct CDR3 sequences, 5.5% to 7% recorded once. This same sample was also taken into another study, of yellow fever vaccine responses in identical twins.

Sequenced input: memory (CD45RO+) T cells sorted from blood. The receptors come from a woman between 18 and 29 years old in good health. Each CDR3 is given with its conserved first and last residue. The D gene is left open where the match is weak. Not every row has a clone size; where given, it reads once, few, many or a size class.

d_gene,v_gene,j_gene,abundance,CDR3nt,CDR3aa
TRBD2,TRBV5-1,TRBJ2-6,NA,TGCGCCAGCAGCTTGGGGGGAGGGACTGGGGCCAACGTCCTGACTTTC,CASSLGGGTGANVLTF
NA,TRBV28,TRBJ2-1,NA,TGTGCCAGCAGCCGGGCGGACGGGGGCTACAATGAGCAGTTCTTC,CASSRADGGYNEQFF
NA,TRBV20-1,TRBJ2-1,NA,TGCAGTGCTAGAGATTATTCAGGGACCAATGAGCAGTTCTTC,CSARDYSGTNEQFF
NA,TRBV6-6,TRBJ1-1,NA,TGTGCCAGCACCCCCCTTCGGAGGACTGAAGCTTTCTTT,CASTPLRRTEAFF
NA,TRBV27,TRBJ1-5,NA,TGTGCCAGCAGGGCCGTGGGGAGCAATCAGCCCCAGCATTTT,CASRAVGSNQPQHF
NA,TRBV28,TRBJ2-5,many,TGTGCCAGCAGTACCCCACGGCTCCCGCCGACGGAGACCCAGTACTTC,CASSTPRLPPTETQYF
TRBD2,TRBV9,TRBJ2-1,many,TGTGCCAGCAGCGAGACTAGCGGGAGCTTTAATGAGCAGTTCTTC,CASSETSGSFNEQFF
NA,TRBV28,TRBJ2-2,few,TGTGCCAGCAGCCGAAGTCAGCGGGTCCGGGAGCTGTTTTTT,CASSRSQRVRELFF
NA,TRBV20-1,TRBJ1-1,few,TGCAGTGCCTCCATTACTCTTGAAGCTTTCTTT,CSASITLEAFF
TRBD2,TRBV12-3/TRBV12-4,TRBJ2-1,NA,TGTGCCAGCAGTTTGGGGTTTGGGCTAGCGGGGGGGCCAGGGAAACATGAGCAGTTCTTC,CASSLGFGLAGGPGKHEQFF
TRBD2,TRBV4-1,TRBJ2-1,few,TGCGCCAGCAGCCAAGGCGGCGGGGGGGCTGAGCAGTTCTTC,CASSQGGGGAEQFF
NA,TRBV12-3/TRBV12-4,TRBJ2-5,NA,TGTGCCAGCAGTTTCGGAGGGTTCGATAAAGAGACCCAGTACTTC,CASSFGGFDKETQYF
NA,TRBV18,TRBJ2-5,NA,TGTGCCAGCTCATACCCCACCCACCAAGAGACCCAGTACTTC,CASSYPTHQETQYF
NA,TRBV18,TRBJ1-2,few,TGTGCCAGCTCACTAGACAGAAGTAACTATGGCTACACCTTC,CASSLDRSNYGYTF
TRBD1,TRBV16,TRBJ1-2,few,TGTGCCAGCAGCCAGACTCAGGGGACAGGGGATGGCTACACCTTC,CASSQTQGTGDGYTF
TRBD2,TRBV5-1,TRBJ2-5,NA,TGCGCCAGCAGCTTGGCTCGACTAGCGGGGGGCTACCAAGAGACCCAGTACTTC,CASSLARLAGGYQETQYF
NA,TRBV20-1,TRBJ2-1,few,TGCAGTGCTAGAGGTGGAGCGGGCGATAGCTCCTACAATGAGCAGTTCTTC,CSARGGAGDSSYNEQFF
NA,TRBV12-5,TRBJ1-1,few,TGTGCTAGTGTAGTTGGGAACACTGAAGCTTTCTTT,CASVVGNTEAFF
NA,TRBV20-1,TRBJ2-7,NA,TGCTGTGCCATGGACACCCGGTCCATCTCCTACGAGCAGTACTTC,CCAMDTRSISYEQYF
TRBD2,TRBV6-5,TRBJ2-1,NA,TGTGCCAGCAGCTTAGCGGGGGGGCCTCAGTATGAGCAGTTCTTC,CASSLAGGPQYEQFF
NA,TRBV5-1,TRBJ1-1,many,TGCGCCAGCAGCGCTACAGGGACCAGGGCTGAAGCTTTCTTT,CASSATGTRAEAFF
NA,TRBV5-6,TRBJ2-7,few,TGTGCCAGCAGCCCTGACTTCCCACCGGCCGAGCAGTACTTC,CASSPDFPPAEQYF
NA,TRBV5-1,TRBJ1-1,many,TGCGCCAGCAGCTCTGGAGGAGGGAACACTGAAGCTTTCTTT,CASSSGGGNTEAFF
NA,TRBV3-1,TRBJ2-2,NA,TGTGCCAGCAGCGTAGGGGGGCGGGACACCGGGGAGCTGTTTTTT,CASSVGGRDTGELFF
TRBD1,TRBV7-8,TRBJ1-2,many,TGTGCCAGCAGCTTAGCAGACAGGGGGCGGGGCTACACCTTC,CASSLADRGRGYTF
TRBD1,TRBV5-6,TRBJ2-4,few,TGTGCCAGCAGTTATCAGGGGGCTCCCAAAAACATTCAGTACTTC,CASSYQGAPKNIQYF
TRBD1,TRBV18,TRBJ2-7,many,TGTGCCAGCTCACCACCCGACAGGGGGAACTACGAGCAGTACTTC,CASSPPDRGNYEQYF
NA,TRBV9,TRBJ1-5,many,TGTGCCAGCAGCGTAGGGGAAGGTCAGCCCCAGCATTTT,CASSVGEGQPQHF
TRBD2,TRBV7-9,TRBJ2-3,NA,TGTGCCAGCAGCTCCCGGGGGGGGCTAGATACGCAGTATTTT,CASSSRGGLDTQYF
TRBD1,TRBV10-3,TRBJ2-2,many,TGTGCCATCAGTGAGACAGGGGTGATCGGGGAGCTGTTTTTT,CAISETGVIGELFF
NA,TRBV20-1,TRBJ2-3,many,TGCAGTGCCCCGGACAAGTCAGATACGCAGTATTTT,CSAPDKSDTQYF
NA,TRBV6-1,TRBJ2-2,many,TGTGCCAGCAGTGAAACGTCAGAACTCACCGGGGAGCTGTTTTTT,CASSETSELTGELFF
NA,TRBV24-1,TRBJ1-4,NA,TGTGCCACCAGTGACCGACAGAGCCCTAATGAAAAACTGTTTTTT,CATSDRQSPNEKLFF
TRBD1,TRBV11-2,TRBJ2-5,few,TGTGCCAGCAGCTTAGATTTGGACAGGGCCAAGACCCAGTACTTC,CASSLDLDRAKTQYF
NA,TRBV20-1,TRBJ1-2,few,TGCAGTGCTAGAGACCGACTTTATGGCTACACCTTC,CSARDRLYGYTF
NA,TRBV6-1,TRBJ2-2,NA,TGTGCCAGCACCATTCGACTCCCGAACACCGGGGAGCTGTTTTTT,CASTIRLPNTGELFF